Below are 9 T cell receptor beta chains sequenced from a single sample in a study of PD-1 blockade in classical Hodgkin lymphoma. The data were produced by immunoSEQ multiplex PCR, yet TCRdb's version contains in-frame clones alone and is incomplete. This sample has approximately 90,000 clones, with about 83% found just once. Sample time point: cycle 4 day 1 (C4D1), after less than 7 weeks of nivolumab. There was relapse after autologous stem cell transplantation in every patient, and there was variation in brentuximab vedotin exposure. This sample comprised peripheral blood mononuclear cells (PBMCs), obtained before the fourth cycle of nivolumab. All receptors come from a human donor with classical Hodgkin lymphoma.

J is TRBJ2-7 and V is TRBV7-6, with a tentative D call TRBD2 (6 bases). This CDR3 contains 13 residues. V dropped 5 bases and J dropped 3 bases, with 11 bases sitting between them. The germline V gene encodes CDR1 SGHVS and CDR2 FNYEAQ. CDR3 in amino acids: CASSPGEVYEQYF. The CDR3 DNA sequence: TGTGCCAGCAGCCCCGGGGAGGTCTACGAGCAGTACTTC.

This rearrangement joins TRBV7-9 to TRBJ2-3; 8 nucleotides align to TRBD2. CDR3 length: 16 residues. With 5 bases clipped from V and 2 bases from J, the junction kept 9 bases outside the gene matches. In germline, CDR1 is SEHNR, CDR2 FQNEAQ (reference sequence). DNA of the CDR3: TGTGCCAGCAGCCCCACGAGAGCGGGAGACACAGATACGCAGTATTTT. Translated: CASSPTRAGDTDTQYF.

For the CDR3, the DNA is TGTGCCAGTATTGCGGACAGGGGGCAGGCTTTCTTT. This gives the protein CASIADRGQAFF. The chain is built from TRBV19 and TRBJ1-1, with 11 bases aligning to TRBD1. Looked up from germline, CDR1 is LNHDA and CDR2 is SQIVND (reference sequence). The CDR3 has 12 amino acids. V gave up 7 bases and J gave up 11 bases; unmatched junction bases: 6.

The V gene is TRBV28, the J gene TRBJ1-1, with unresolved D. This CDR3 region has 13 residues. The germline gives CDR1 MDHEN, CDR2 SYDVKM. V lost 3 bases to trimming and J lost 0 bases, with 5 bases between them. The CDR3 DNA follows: TGTGCCAGCAGTTTCCCAATGAACACTGAAGCTTTCTTT. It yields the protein CASSFPMNTEAFF.

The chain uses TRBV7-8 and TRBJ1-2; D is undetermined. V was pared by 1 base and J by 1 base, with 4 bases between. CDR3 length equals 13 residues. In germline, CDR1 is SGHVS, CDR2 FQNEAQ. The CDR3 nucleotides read TGTGCCAGCAGCTTAGGTGTTAACTATGGCTACACCTTC. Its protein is CASSLGVNYGYTF. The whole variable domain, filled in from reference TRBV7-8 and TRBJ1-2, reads GAGVSQSPRYKVAKRGQDVALRCDPISGHVSLFWYQQALGQGPEFLTYFQNEAQLDKSGLPSDRFFAERPEGSVSTLKIQRTQQEDSAVYLCASSLGVNYGYTFGSGTRLTVV.

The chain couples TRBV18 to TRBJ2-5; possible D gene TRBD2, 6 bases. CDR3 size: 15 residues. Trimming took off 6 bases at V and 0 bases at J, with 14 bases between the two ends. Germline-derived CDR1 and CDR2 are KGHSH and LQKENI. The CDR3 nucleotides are TGTGCCAGCTCCCCCCCAGCGGGCTACCAAGAGACCCAGTACTTC. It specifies CASSPPAGYQETQYF.

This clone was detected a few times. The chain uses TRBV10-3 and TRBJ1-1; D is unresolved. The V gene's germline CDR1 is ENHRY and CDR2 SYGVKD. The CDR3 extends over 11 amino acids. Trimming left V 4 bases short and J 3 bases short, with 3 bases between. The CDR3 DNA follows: TGTGCCATCAGTGGGGACACTGAAGCTTTCTTT. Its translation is CAISGDTEAFF.

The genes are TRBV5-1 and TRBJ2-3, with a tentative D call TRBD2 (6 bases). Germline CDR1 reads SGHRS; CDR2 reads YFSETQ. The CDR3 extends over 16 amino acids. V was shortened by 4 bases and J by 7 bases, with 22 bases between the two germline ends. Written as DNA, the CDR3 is TGCGCCAGCAGCCCCACGGGAGCGGCCCTCACTCATACGCAGTATTTT. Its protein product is CASSPTGAALTHTQYF.

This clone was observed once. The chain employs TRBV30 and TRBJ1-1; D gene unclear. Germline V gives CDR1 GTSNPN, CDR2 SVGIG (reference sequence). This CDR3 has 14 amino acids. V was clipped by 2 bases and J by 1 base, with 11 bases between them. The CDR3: CAWSLRARNTEAFF. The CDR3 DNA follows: TGTGCCTGGAGTTTACGGGCGAGGAACACTGAAGCTTTCTTT.